This TCR beta chain was identified in a study of blood T cells in healthy people across ages. Study details: Per every two T cells, about one barcoded beta molecule was captured by template switching.

This CDR3 is built from 16 residues. With 1 base clipped from V and 0 bases from J, the junction kept 4 bases outside the gene matches. The germline gives CDR1 SGHRS, CDR2 YFSETQ. This clonotype was seen only a few times. For every donor, a draw yielded around 10 milliliters of peripheral blood. No fewer than 7 million PBMCs went into each sample. RNA extraction gave at least 6 micrograms of total RNA per sample. The second PCR ran roughly 7 to 12 cycles with a sample-barcoded 5' primer and J-beta primers. TCRdb fed the 5' RACE reads into MiXCR, producing one record per CDR3 protein. The table lists roughly 800,000 distinct CDR3 sequences, about 55% of them singletons.

The chain recombines TRBV5-1 with TRBJ2-3; 8 nucleotides match TRBD2. This receptor was obtained from a man older than 75 in good health. Sequenced sample: blood. This chain's CDR3 is CASSLNGRASTDTQYF. The CDR3 region has the DNA TGCGCCAGCAGCTTGAACGGGAGGGCGAGCACAGATACGCAGTATTTT. The whole variable domain, filled in from reference TRBV5-1 and TRBJ2-3, reads KAGVTQTPRYLIKTRGQQVTLSCSPISGHRSVSWYQQTPGQGLQFLFEYFSETQRNKGNFPGRFSGRQFSNSRSEMNVSTLELGDSALYLCASSLNGRASTDTQYFGPGTRLTVL.